One sample yielded the 24 T cell receptor beta chains listed below, sequenced in a study of T cells in Graves' hyperthyroidism and ophthalmopathy. Amplified TCR beta CDR3 regions derived from RNA transcripts. Carried out on the TCR CDR3, a first-round RT-PCR used the HTBI primer set. One entry per CDR3 protein, called by TCRdb with MiXCR from the multiplex PCR reads. Of about 540,000 distinct CDR3 sequences in the sample, 46% were seen once. The sequenced sample consisted of peripheral blood or thyroid tissue (not recorded which). Every receptor here comes from a woman aged 18-35 years with Graves' hyperthyroidism.

The chain links TRBV19 to TRBJ1-1; perhaps TRBD1 as D (5 bases). The CDR3 spans 15 residues. V gave up 6 bases and J gave up 3 bases, with 17 bases separating them. The V gene's germline CDR1 is LNHDA and CDR2 SQIVND (reference sequence). The CDR3 nucleotides read TGTGCCAGTAGCCTCAGGGCTACGTTTTACACTGAAGCTTTCTTT. Amino acid sequence: CASSLRATFYTEAFF.

The rearrangement links TRBV4-1 to TRBJ2-7, with D perhaps TRBD2 (5 bases). The CDR3 runs to 13 residues. Trimming took 1 base from V and 6 from J, leaving 10 bases between them. In germline, CDR1 is MGHRA, CDR2 YSYEKL. The CDR3 nucleotides read TGCGCCAGCAGCCAAGTTAGGACTTCCGAGCAGTACTTC. Translation: CASSQVRTSEQYF.

This rearrangement joins TRBV7-6 to TRBJ2-7, with a weak D call TRBD2 (6 bases). The CDR3 runs 13 residues. V lost 6 bases, J lost 2 bases, and 11 bases lay in between. Looked up from germline, CDR1 is SGHVS and CDR2 is FNYEAQ. The CDR3 here is CASSQGLAYEQYF. In DNA form, the CDR3 reads TGTGCCAGCAGTCAGGGACTTGCCTACGAGCAGTACTTC.

Note on this clonotype: This may come from a read error, since a much larger clone is one base off. The chain links TRBV10-3 to TRBJ1-2; a weak D match, TRBD1 (5 bases). The CDR3 has 15 amino acids. Germline values: CDR1 ENHRY, CDR2 SYGVKD. The V end was cut by 4 bases, the J end by 6 bases, with 18 bases between. The CDR3 region has the DNA TGTGCCATCAGTGCACCCGCCGGGGGGAGCCATGGCTACACCTTC. Amino acids: CAISAPAGGSHGYTF.

The table lists this clonotype with a few counts. The rearrangement uses TRBV5-1 and TRBJ2-5; 11 bases line up with TRBD2. The CDR3 totals 15 residues. Trimming took 5 bases from V and 5 from J; bases not matched to a gene: 8. CDR1 SGHRS and CDR2 YFSETQ come from the germline V gene. The CDR3 region is CASRLLAGVEETQYF. The CDR3 DNA reads TGCGCCAGCAGATTACTAGCGGGAGTCGAGGAGACCCAGTACTTC.

This clonotype was seen only once. The gene calls are TRBV2 and TRBJ1-2; D unresolved. Between the trimmed V and J ends, which lost 7 bases and 13 bases, there was a span of 16 bases. CDR1 is SNHLY, CDR2 FYNNEI, per germline. The CDR3 contains 11 residues. The CDR3 DNA is TGTGCCAGCATCGAAGCAGATGCTCCCACCTTC. Translation gives CASIEADAPTF. The full variable domain, with the rest looked up from reference TRBV2 and TRBJ1-2, is EPEVTQTPSHQVTQMGQEVILRCVPISNHLYFYWYRQILGQKVEFLVSFYNNEISEKSEIFDDQFSVERPDGSNFTLKIRSTKLEDSAMYFCASIEADAPTFGSGTRLTVV.

About this clonotype itself: An end of the junction differs from the germline gene, which may be a read error. The chain uses TRBV7-2 and TRBJ2-5; the match to TRBD2 covers 14 bases. The germline gives CDR1 SGHTA, CDR2 FQGNSA. The CDR3 is made up of 17 amino acids. The CDR3, as DNA: TGTGCCAGCAGTTTAGAGACTAGCGGGAGGGCCCGGGAGACCCAGTACTTC. Its protein product is CASSLETSGRARETQYF.

This clonotype was observed a handful of times. This chain connects TRBV6-1 to TRBJ2-7; TRBD1 agrees at 8 bases. The CDR3 length is 14 residues. Germline V CDR1 and CDR2: MNHNS, SASEGT. With 3 bases clipped from V and 2 bases from J, the junction kept 3 bases outside the gene matches. The CDR3 DNA sequence: TGTGCCAGCAGTGAGGACAGGGTCGCCTACGAGCAGTACTTC. It yields the protein CASSEDRVAYEQYF.

The V and J genes are TRBV29-1 and TRBJ1-2; D unclear. The V end lost 4 bases, the J end lost 6 bases, and 12 bases lay between the germline ends. The CDR3 is 12 residues long. CDR1 is SQVTM, CDR2 ANQGSEA, per germline. CDR3 in amino acids: CSVAAPTNGYTF. CDR3 DNA: TGCAGCGTTGCAGCCCCGACTAATGGCTACACCTTC.

The rearrangement links TRBV7-2 to TRBJ1-4; no definite D call. Trimming removed 1 base from V and 10 bases from J, with 10 bases in between. This CDR3 is built from 13 residues. CDR1 is SGHTA and CDR2 is FQGNSA in the germline V gene. The CDR3 nucleotides read TGTGCCAGCAGCTTAGGGGCGCGGGGAAAACTGTTTTTT. Protein: CASSLGARGKLFF.

The rearrangement uses TRBV7-2 and TRBJ1-5, with D unresolved. Germline lookup yields CDR1 SGHTA and CDR2 FQGNSA. This CDR3 region has 14 residues. V lost 1 base to trimming and J lost 3 bases, with 7 bases between them. The CDR3 nucleotides read TGTGCCAGCAGCTTAGTGTCGACCAATCAGCCCCAGCATTTT. Amino acid sequence: CASSLVSTNQPQHF.

V usage is TRBV5-1 and J usage is TRBJ2-7, with 7 nucleotides matching TRBD1. This CDR3 comprises 14 residues. Losses at the gene ends were 2 bases for V and 3 bases for J; bases not matched to a gene: 5. The germline gives CDR1 SGHRS, CDR2 YFSETQ. Here the CDR3 DNA reads TGCGCCAGCAGCTTACAGGGGTGGTTCTACGAGCAGTACTTC. Its translation: CASSLQGWFYEQYF.

The chain joins TRBV3-1 to TRBJ1-3; weak D call: TRBD1 (6 bases). The V end was cut by 0 bases, the J end by 0 bases, with 9 bases between. The CDR3 totals 16 residues. The V gene's germline CDR1 is LGHDT and CDR2 YNNKEL (reference sequence). CDR3 nucleotide sequence: TGTGCCAGCAGCCAAGACAGGGGATTCTCTGGAAACACCATATATTTT. As protein: CASSQDRGFSGNTIYF.

The chain carries TRBV11-2 and TRBJ2-7, with TRBD2 identical over 16 bases. The germline CDR1 and CDR2 sequences are SGHAT and FQNNGV. The CDR3 is 16 residues long. J was trimmed by 12 bases and V by 0 bases; bases with no gene match: 8. CDR3 in amino acids: CASSLEPGLAGGRMYF. The CDR3 region has the DNA TGTGCCAGCAGCTTAGAACCGGGACTAGCGGGAGGGCGTATGTACTTC.

The V call is TRBV7-2, the J call TRBJ2-7, with D maybe TRBD1 (6 bases). This CDR3 is built from 15 residues. Trimming removed 6 bases at V and 3 bases at J, with 18 bases between. Germline CDR1 reads SGHTA; CDR2 reads FQGNSA. As DNA, the CDR3 is TGTGCCAGCAGACCTATTGACCGGGACAACTACGAGCAGTACTTC. It encodes CASRPIDRDNYEQYF.

This clonotype occurred a few times. This chain links TRBV7-9 with TRBJ2-5; 8 bases agree with TRBD1. The CDR3 is 13 residues long. CDR1 SEHNR and CDR2 FQNEAQ come from the germline V gene (reference sequence). Germline trimming cut 5 bases from V and 9 bases from J; bases unmatched to any gene: 8. The CDR3 DNA reads TGTGCCAGCAGCCCGAGGACAGGGTGGGCCCAGTACTTC. Translated: CASSPRTGWAQYF.

The chain couples TRBV11-2 to TRBJ2-7; the D is unclear. V was trimmed by 5 bases and J by 8 bases, leaving 22 bases between them. Germline V lookup: CDR1 SGHAT, CDR2 FQNNGV. The CDR3 covers 15 residues. CDR3 DNA sequence: TGTGCCAGCAGCCCCAAGTTGGAGCCCCTCCAAAAGCAGTACTTC. Protein: CASSPKLEPLQKQYF.

This clonotype was found a few times. The V gene is TRBV2, the J gene TRBJ2-2, with 7 nucleotides matching TRBD2. This CDR3 is 17 amino acids long. Germline trimming cut 5 bases from V and 6 bases from J; bases unmatched to any gene: 15. Germline lookup yields CDR1 SNHLY and CDR2 FYNNEI. The CDR3 loop reads CASSLWRELEVPGELFF. DNA of the CDR3: TGTGCCAGCAGTTTGTGGCGGGAGTTGGAGGTTCCCGGGGAGCTGTTTTTT. Together with reference TRBV2 and TRBJ2-2, the CDR3 gives the full variable domain: EPEVTQTPSHQVTQMGQEVILRCVPISNHLYFYWYRQILGQKVEFLVSFYNNEISEKSEIFDDQFSVERPDGSNFTLKIRSTKLEDSAMYFCASSLWRELEVPGELFFGEGSRLTVL.

The sample holds many counts of this clonotype. The chain couples TRBV24-1 to TRBJ1-5, with D unresolved. Germline V CDR1 and CDR2: KGHDR, SFDVKD. The CDR3 has 13 amino acids. V was shortened by 9 bases and J by 0 bases, with 8 bases between the two germline ends. The DNA of the CDR3 is TGTGCCACCCGCGGAGATAGCAATCAGCCCCAGCATTTT. Translated, it gives CATRGDSNQPQHF.

This sequence joins TRBV7-3 and TRBJ2-7; TRBD2 agrees at 9 bases. The CDR3 consists of 16 residues. Germline V CDR1 and CDR2: SGHTA, FQGTGA. With 0 bases clipped from V and 5 bases from J, the junction kept 8 bases outside the gene matches. CDR3 sequence: CASSLTGLAAIHEQYF. The CDR3 nucleotides read TGTGCCAGCAGCTTAACGGGACTAGCCGCGATACACGAGCAGTACTTC.

This clonotype showed up just a few times. This chain joins TRBV9 and TRBJ1-6, with D maybe TRBD1 (6 bases). The germline V and J ends were trimmed by 0 bases and 7 bases, with 11 bases remaining between them. This CDR3 has 15 residues. Germline loops: CDR1 SGDLS, CDR2 YYNGEE. CDR3: CASSVDGQLNSPLHF. The CDR3 DNA reads as TGTGCCAGCAGCGTAGACGGACAGCTAAATTCACCCCTCCACTTT.

The sample holds many counts of this clonotype. This sequence joins TRBV7-8 and TRBJ1-1; 7 bases match TRBD1. The CDR3 has 14 residues. Germline V lookup: CDR1 SGHVS, CDR2 FQNEAQ. Unmatched junction bases numbered 3, after V lost 4 bases and J lost 1 base. The CDR3 here is CASSSGQANTEAFF. The CDR3 coding sequence is TGTGCCAGCAGCTCAGGACAGGCGAACACTGAAGCTTTCTTT.

V gene TRBV7-3 combines with J gene TRBJ1-1; D is unclear. This CDR3 region has 13 residues. V lost 0 bases and J lost 8, with 10 bases in between. Germline CDR1 and CDR2: SGHTA and FQGTGA. The CDR3 nucleotides read TGTGCCAGCAGCTTAACGATTGAGTCCGAAGCTTTCTTT. Encoded protein: CASSLTIESEAFF.

This sequence joins TRBV9 and TRBJ1-4, with D hard to call. Trimming removed 0 bases from V and 8 bases from J, with 5 bases in between. Germline-derived CDR1 and CDR2 are SGDLS and YYNGEE. The CDR3 consists of 12 residues. In nucleotides, the CDR3 is TGTGCCAGCAGCGTAGAAGGGGAAAAACTGTTTTTT. Protein product: CASSVEGEKLFF.